Listed below are T cell receptor beta chains from one sample, sequenced in a study of blood T cell repertoires in COVID-19. The data were produced by immunoSEQ multiplex PCR, yet TCRdb's version contains in-frame clones alone and is incomplete. The sample shows some 370,000 clones, 90% of them seen only once. The sequencing sample was made of peripheral blood. The receptors originated from a man aged 18 to 30 with active or convalescent COVID-19. The CDR3 runs from the conserved cysteine through the conserved F or W. The D gene is left open where the match is weak. Clone size is given for some rows only: seen once, a few or many times, or a class if the clone is expanded.

D gene: TRBD1; clone size: -; V gene: TRBV30; J gene: TRBJ2-3; CDR3 length: 15; CDR3 protein: CACLLWDRGTDTQYF; CDR3 DNA: TGTGCCTGTCTATTGTGGGACAGGGGAACAGATACGCAGTATTTT
D gene: TRBD1; clone size: -; V gene: TRBV19; J gene: TRBJ1-5; CDR3 length: 18; CDR3 protein: CASSKPGDRGGGNQPQHF; CDR3 DNA: TGTGCCAGTAGTAAGCCCGGTGACAGGGGGGGAGGCAATCAGCCCCAGCATTTT
D gene: -; clone size: -; V gene: TRBV28; J gene: TRBJ1-5; CDR3 length: 15; CDR3 protein: CASSLIGQGSQPQHF; CDR3 DNA: TGTGCCAGCAGTTTAATTGGGCAGGGAAGTCAGCCCCAGCATTTT
D gene: -; clone size: few; V gene: TRBV6-5; J gene: TRBJ1-2; CDR3 length: 12; CDR3 protein: CANYSPNYGYTF; CDR3 DNA: TGTGCCAATTACAGCCCTAACTATGGCTACACCTTC
D gene: TRBD2; clone size: -; V gene: TRBV19; J gene: TRBJ2-3; CDR3 length: 16; CDR3 protein: CASTLGTSGPTDTQYF; CDR3 DNA: TGTGCCAGTACCCTCGGGACTAGCGGCCCCACAGATACGCAGTATTTT
D gene: TRBD1; clone size: -; V gene: TRBV2; J gene: TRBJ2-3; CDR3 length: 14; CDR3 protein: CASSRNTGADTQYF; CDR3 DNA: TGTGCCAGCAGTCGTAACACAGGGGCAGATACGCAGTATTTT
D gene: -; clone size: -; V gene: TRBV7-9; J gene: TRBJ2-7; CDR3 length: 13; CDR3 protein: CASSLAQFYEQYF; CDR3 DNA: TGTGCCAGCAGCTTAGCACAGTTTTACGAGCAGTACTTC
D gene: TRBD2; clone size: -; V gene: TRBV2; J gene: TRBJ2-1; CDR3 length: 17; CDR3 protein: CASSATSGGFLYNEQFF; CDR3 DNA: TGTGCCAGCAGTGCTACTAGCGGGGGATTCCTTTACAATGAGCAGTTCTTC
D gene: TRBD2; clone size: -; V gene: TRBV7-3; J gene: TRBJ2-2; CDR3 length: 15; CDR3 protein: CASSFSGGNTGELFF; CDR3 DNA: TGTGCCAGCAGCTTTAGCGGGGGGAACACCGGGGAGCTGTTTTTT
D gene: TRBD1; clone size: once; V gene: TRBV19; J gene: TRBJ2-7; CDR3 length: 14; CDR3 protein: CASSSRQGVAEQYF; CDR3 DNA: TGTGCCAGTAGTTCAAGACAGGGAGTAGCCGAGCAGTACTTC
D gene: -; clone size: -; V gene: TRBV7-9; J gene: TRBJ2-7; CDR3 length: 14; CDR3 protein: CASSPQQGSYEQYF; CDR3 DNA: TGTGCCAGCAGCCCCCAGCAGGGCTCCTACGAGCAGTACTTC
D gene: -; clone size: -; V gene: TRBV27; J gene: TRBJ2-7; CDR3 length: 13; CDR3 protein: CASSATPNYEQYF; CDR3 DNA: TGTGCCAGCAGTGCTACCCCCAATTACGAGCAGTACTTC
D gene: TRBD1; clone size: -; V gene: TRBV7-2; J gene: TRBJ1-2; CDR3 length: 14; CDR3 protein: CASSKRQGDYGYTF; CDR3 DNA: TGTGCCAGCAGCAAAAGACAGGGGGACTATGGCTACACCTTC
D gene: -; clone size: -; V gene: TRBV5-5; J gene: TRBJ1-3; CDR3 length: 15; CDR3 protein: CASTADYSSGNTIYF; CDR3 DNA: TGTGCCAGCACCGCGGACTATAGCTCTGGAAACACCATATATTTT
D gene: TRBD1; clone size: -; V gene: TRBV4-1; J gene: TRBJ1-5; CDR3 length: 19; CDR3 protein: CASSQDLPTDRASNQPQHF; CDR3 DNA: TGCGCCAGCAGCCAAGACCTCCCCACGGACAGGGCCAGCAATCAGCCCCAGCATTTT
D gene: TRBD2; clone size: -; V gene: TRBV7-2; J gene: TRBJ2-1; CDR3 length: 17; CDR3 protein: CASSLFGPSGRPGEQFF; CDR3 DNA: TGTGCCAGCAGCTTATTCGGGCCCAGCGGGAGGCCGGGTGAGCAGTTCTTC
D gene: -; clone size: few; V gene: TRBV15; J gene: TRBJ1-4; CDR3 length: 13; CDR3 protein: CATRGGLDEKLFF; CDR3 DNA: TGTGCCACCAGAGGCGGGTTGGATGAAAAACTGTTTTTT
D gene: TRBD1; clone size: once; V gene: TRBV7-2; J gene: TRBJ2-5; CDR3 length: 14; CDR3 protein: CASSPDRGQETQYF; CDR3 DNA: TGTGCCAGCAGCCCGGACAGGGGGCAAGAGACCCAGTACTTC
D gene: -; clone size: -; V gene: TRBV7-3; J gene: TRBJ2-5; CDR3 length: 13; CDR3 protein: CASSLGLKETQYF; CDR3 DNA: TGTGCCAGCAGCCTGGGACTTAAAGAGACCCAGTACTTC
D gene: -; clone size: once; V gene: TRBV29-1; J gene: TRBJ2-5; CDR3 length: 13; CDR3 protein: CSPRVGGRETQYF; CDR3 DNA: TGCAGCCCTAGAGTAGGGGGTCGTGAGACCCAGTACTTC
D gene: TRBD1; clone size: -; V gene: TRBV29-1; J gene: TRBJ1-2; CDR3 length: 12; CDR3 protein: CSVGTGGSGYTF; CDR3 DNA: TGCAGCGTCGGGACAGGGGGTTCCGGCTACACCTTC
D gene: TRBD1; clone size: -; V gene: TRBV28; J gene: TRBJ2-7; CDR3 length: 14; CDR3 protein: CASSWLGQTYEQYF; CDR3 DNA: TGTGCCAGCAGTTGGCTGGGACAGACCTACGAGCAGTACTTC
D gene: -; clone size: -; V gene: TRBV2; J gene: TRBJ1-5; CDR3 length: 17; CDR3 protein: CASMGDKGFYSNQPQHF; CDR3 DNA: TGTGCCAGCATGGGGGACAAGGGATTTTATAGCAATCAGCCCCAGCATTTT
D gene: -; clone size: -; V gene: TRBV7-2; J gene: TRBJ1-2; CDR3 length: 15; CDR3 protein: CASSVDPSANYGYTF; CDR3 DNA: TGTGCCAGCAGCGTAGACCCCAGCGCTAACTATGGCTACACCTTC
D gene: -; clone size: few; V gene: TRBV27; J gene: TRBJ2-2; CDR3 length: 15; CDR3 protein: CASSLSIQNTGELFF; CDR3 DNA: TGTGCCAGCAGTTTATCGATACAGAACACCGGGGAGCTGTTTTTT
D gene: TRBD1; clone size: -; V gene: TRBV5-4; J gene: TRBJ1-3; CDR3 length: 15; CDR3 protein: CASSPDRGSGNTIYF; CDR3 DNA: TGTGCCAGCAGCCCGGACAGGGGCTCGGGGAACACCATATATTTT
D gene: -; clone size: -; V gene: TRBV3-1/TRBV3-2; J gene: TRBJ2-2; CDR3 length: 11; CDR3 protein: CASSQAGELFF; CDR3 DNA: TGTGCCAGCAGCCAAGCTGGGGAGCTGTTTTTT
D gene: -; clone size: -; V gene: TRBV4-1; J gene: TRBJ1-1; CDR3 length: 15; CDR3 protein: CASSQVWGHNTEAFF; CDR3 DNA: TGCGCCAGCAGCCAAGTTTGGGGACATAACACTGAAGCTTTCTTT
D gene: TRBD1; clone size: -; V gene: TRBV9; J gene: TRBJ2-2; CDR3 length: 17; CDR3 protein: CASSVPRAQGEAGELFF; CDR3 DNA: TGTGCCAGCAGCGTACCGCGGGCGCAGGGGGAAGCCGGGGAGCTGTTTTTT
D gene: -; clone size: -; V gene: TRBV9; J gene: TRBJ1-5; CDR3 length: 15; CDR3 protein: CASSVGTPGDQPQHF; CDR3 DNA: TGTGCCAGCAGCGTAGGGACACCAGGGGATCAGCCCCAGCATTTT
D gene: TRBD1; clone size: -; V gene: TRBV9; J gene: TRBJ2-2; CDR3 length: 16; CDR3 protein: CASSPTGTGASGELFF; CDR3 DNA: TGTGCCAGCAGCCCAACCGGGACAGGGGCCAGCGGGGAGCTGTTTTTT
D gene: TRBD2; clone size: -; V gene: TRBV9; J gene: TRBJ2-3; CDR3 length: 14; CDR3 protein: CASSPSGSGDTQYF; CDR3 DNA: TGTGCCAGCAGCCCGAGCGGGAGTGGAGATACGCAGTATTTT
D gene: TRBD1; clone size: -; V gene: TRBV18; J gene: TRBJ2-4; CDR3 length: 15; CDR3 protein: CASSPGTGTGVGQYF; CDR3 DNA: TGTGCCAGCTCACCAGGGACCGGGACAGGGGTGGGCCAGTACTTC
D gene: -; clone size: -; V gene: TRBV21-1; J gene: TRBJ1-6; CDR3 length: 18; CDR3 protein: CASSKAREYSSDNSPLHF; CDR3 DNA: TGTGCCAGCAGCAAAGCGCGTGAGTACTCTAGTGATAATTCACCCCTCCACTTT
D gene: -; clone size: -; V gene: TRBV19; J gene: TRBJ2-7; CDR3 length: 13; CDR3 protein: CASSKRSSYEQYF; CDR3 DNA: TGTGCCAGTAGCAAGAGGAGCTCCTACGAGCAGTACTTC
D gene: TRBD2; clone size: -; V gene: TRBV7-3; J gene: TRBJ2-3; CDR3 length: 16; CDR3 protein: CASSPGLAGATEAQYF; CDR3 DNA: TGTGCCAGCAGCCCGGGACTAGCGGGGGCGACTGAGGCGCAGTATTTT
D gene: TRBD2; clone size: -; V gene: TRBV5-6; J gene: TRBJ2-5; CDR3 length: 14; CDR3 protein: CASSWSLAEETQYF; CDR3 DNA: TGTGCCAGCAGCTGGAGCCTAGCGGAAGAGACCCAGTACTTC
D gene: -; clone size: -; V gene: TRBV29-1; J gene: TRBJ1-2; CDR3 length: 11; CDR3 protein: CSVDWGDGYTF; CDR3 DNA: TGCAGCGTTGATTGGGGCGATGGCTACACCTTC
D gene: -; clone size: -; V gene: TRBV7-9; J gene: TRBJ1-1; CDR3 length: 13; CDR3 protein: CASSLPSGTEAFF; CDR3 DNA: TGTGCCAGCAGCTTACCGTCGGGCACTGAAGCTTTCTTT
D gene: -; clone size: -; V gene: TRBV28; J gene: TRBJ1-6; CDR3 length: 14; CDR3 protein: CASGVDRNNSPLHF; CDR3 DNA: TGTGCCAGCGGGGTAGACAGGAATAATTCACCCCTCCACTTT
D gene: -; clone size: -; V gene: TRBV7-9; J gene: TRBJ1-1; CDR3 length: 13; CDR3 protein: CASSSDPGAEAFF; CDR3 DNA: TGTGCCAGCAGTTCCGACCCGGGGGCTGAAGCTTTCTTT
D gene: -; clone size: -; V gene: TRBV5-1; J gene: TRBJ2-7; CDR3 length: 11; CDR3 protein: CASELFGEQYF; CDR3 DNA: TGCGCCAGCGAATTATTCGGCGAGCAGTACTTC
D gene: TRBD1; clone size: -; V gene: TRBV27; J gene: TRBJ2-2; CDR3 length: 15; CDR3 protein: CASTPGDRITGELFF; CDR3 DNA: TGTGCCAGCACCCCTGGGGACAGAATCACCGGGGAGCTGTTTTTT
D gene: -; clone size: -; V gene: TRBV6-5; J gene: TRBJ1-5; CDR3 length: 15; CDR3 protein: CASRQDRTSNQPQHF; CDR3 DNA: TGTGCCAGCAGACAGGACAGAACCAGCAATCAGCCCCAGCATTTT
D gene: -; clone size: -; V gene: TRBV14; J gene: TRBJ1-1; CDR3 length: 15; CDR3 protein: CASSQLRSGYDEAFF; CDR3 DNA: TGTGCCAGCAGCCAATTGCGTTCAGGATACGATGAAGCTTTCTTT
D gene: -; clone size: -; V gene: TRBV28; J gene: TRBJ1-5; CDR3 length: 14; CDR3 protein: CASSFGQTDEPQHF; CDR3 DNA: TGTGCCAGCAGTTTCGGACAGACGGACGAGCCCCAGCATTTT